This section outlines one T cell receptor beta chain sequence together with its context. RNA transcripts served as template for amplifying TCR beta CDR3 sequences. HTBI-primed RT-PCR formed the first round, and a multiplex PCR formed the second. TCRdb itself ran the multiplex PCR reads through MiXCR, one entry per CDR3 protein. This table holds around 670,000 distinct CDR3 sequences, around 40% found once. V lost 1 base to trimming and J lost 7 bases, with 11 bases between them. CDR3 length: 13 residues. Looked up from germline, CDR1 is MGHDK and CDR2 is SYGVNS. Ophthalmopathy donors showed moderate-to-severe activity, CAS ≥3, NOSPECS ≥4 and a duration under 3 months. This sample was taken from a study of Graves' ophthalmopathy and Graves' hyperthyroidism.

The chain joins TRBV25-1 to TRBJ2-7; perhaps D is TRBD1 or TRBD2 (5 bases each). The source material was peripheral blood. The sequence was obtained from an adult man with Graves' ophthalmopathy. This chain's CDR3 is CASSESLGTEQYF. In DNA, the CDR3 is TGTGCCAGCAGTGAATCCCTAGGGACGGAGCAGTACTTC.